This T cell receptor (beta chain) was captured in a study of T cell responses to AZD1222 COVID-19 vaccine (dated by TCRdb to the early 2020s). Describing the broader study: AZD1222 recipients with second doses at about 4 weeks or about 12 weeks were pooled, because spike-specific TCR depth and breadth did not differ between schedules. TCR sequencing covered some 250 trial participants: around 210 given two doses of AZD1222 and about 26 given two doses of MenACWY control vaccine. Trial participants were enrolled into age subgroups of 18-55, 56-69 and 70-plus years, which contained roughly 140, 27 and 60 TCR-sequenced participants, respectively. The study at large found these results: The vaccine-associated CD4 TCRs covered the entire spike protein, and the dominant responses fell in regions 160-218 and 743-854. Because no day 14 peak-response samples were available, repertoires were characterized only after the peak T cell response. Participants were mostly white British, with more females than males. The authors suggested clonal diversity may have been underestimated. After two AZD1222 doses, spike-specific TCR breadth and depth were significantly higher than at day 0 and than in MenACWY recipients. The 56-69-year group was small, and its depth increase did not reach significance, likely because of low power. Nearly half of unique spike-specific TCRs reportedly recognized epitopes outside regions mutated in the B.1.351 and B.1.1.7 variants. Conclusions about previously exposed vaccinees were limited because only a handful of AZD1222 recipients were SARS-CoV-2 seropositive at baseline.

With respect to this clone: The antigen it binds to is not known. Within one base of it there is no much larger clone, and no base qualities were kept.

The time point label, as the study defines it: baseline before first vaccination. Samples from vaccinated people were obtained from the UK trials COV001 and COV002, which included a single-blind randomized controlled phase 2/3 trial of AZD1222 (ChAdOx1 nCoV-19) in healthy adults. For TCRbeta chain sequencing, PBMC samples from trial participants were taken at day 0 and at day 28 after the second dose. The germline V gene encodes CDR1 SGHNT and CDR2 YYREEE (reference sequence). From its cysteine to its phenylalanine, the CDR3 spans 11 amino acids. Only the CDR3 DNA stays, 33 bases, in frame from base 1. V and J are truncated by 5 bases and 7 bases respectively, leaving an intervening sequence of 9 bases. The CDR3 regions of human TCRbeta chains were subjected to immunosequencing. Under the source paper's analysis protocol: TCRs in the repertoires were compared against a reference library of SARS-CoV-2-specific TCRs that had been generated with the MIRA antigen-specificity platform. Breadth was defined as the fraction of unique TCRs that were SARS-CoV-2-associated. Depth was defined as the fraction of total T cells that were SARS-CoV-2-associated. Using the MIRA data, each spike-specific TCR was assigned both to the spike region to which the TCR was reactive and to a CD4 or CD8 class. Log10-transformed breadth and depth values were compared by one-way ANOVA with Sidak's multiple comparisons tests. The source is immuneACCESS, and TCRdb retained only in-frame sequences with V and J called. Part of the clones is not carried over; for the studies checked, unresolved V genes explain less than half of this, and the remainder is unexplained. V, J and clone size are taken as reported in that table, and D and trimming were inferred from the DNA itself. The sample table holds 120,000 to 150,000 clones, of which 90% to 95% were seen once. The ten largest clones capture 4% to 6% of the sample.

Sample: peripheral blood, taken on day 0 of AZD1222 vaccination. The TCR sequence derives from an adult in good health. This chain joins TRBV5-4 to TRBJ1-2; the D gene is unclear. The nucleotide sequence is TGTGCCAGCAGTCATGTAGGTGGCTACACCTTC. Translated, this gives CASSHVGGYTF.